These 30 T cell receptor beta chains share one sample of origin, sequenced in a study of T-cell memory formation after mild COVID-19. One entry per CDR3 protein results from TCRdb running MiXCR on the 5' RACE reads. The sample includes just over 200,000 distinct CDR3 sequences, 7.5% to 10% of them seen just once. Source material: PBMCs or a T cell subset sorted from them (not recorded which). These receptors came from a man younger than 30 who had mild COVID-19 (a few samples of this study predate the infection). Cell type and time point are not known.

The V and J genes are TRBV7-2 and TRBJ2-7, with 15 positions matching TRBD2. The junction had 4 bases not matched to a gene; V was cut back by 2 bases and J by 2 bases. Per the germline V gene, CDR1 is SGHTA and CDR2 is FQGNSA. The CDR3 has 17 amino acids. The CDR3 reads CASSLYRTSGGAYEQYF. For the CDR3, the DNA is TGTGCCAGCAGCTTATATCGGACTAGCGGGGGGGCCTACGAGCAGTACTTC.

The V call is TRBV11-1, the J call TRBJ2-1; tentative D call: TRBD2 (6 bases). The CDR3 runs to 14 residues. The V end was cut by 5 bases, the J end by 8 bases, with 16 bases between. The germline V gene encodes CDR1 SGHAT and CDR2 FQDESV (reference sequence). The CDR3: CASSPQLAFDEQFF. The CDR3 bases are TGTGCCAGCAGCCCACAGCTAGCGTTCGATGAGCAGTTCTTC.

In its sample, this clonotype was seen a few times. The CDR3, as DNA: TGTGCCAGCAGCCGAGACGGACAGGGCGGTGAGCAGTTCTTC. It specifies CASSRDGQGGEQFF. This sequence joins TRBV7-2 and TRBJ2-1, with TRBD1 matching over 8 bases. Germline V gives CDR1 SGHTA, CDR2 FQGNSA. CDR3 length: 14 residues. V was clipped by 5 bases and J by 9 bases; unmatched bases: 9.

This clonotype has at least ten counts. The rearrangement uses TRBV5-5 and TRBJ2-7, with D unresolved. CDR1 is SGHKS, CDR2 YYEKEE, per germline (reference sequence). V lost 4 bases and J 2 bases, leaving 7 bases between the germline ends. This CDR3 contains 12 residues. The CDR3 bases are TGTGCCAGCAGCAGATCTCCCTACGAGCAGTACTTC. It translates to CASSRSPYEQYF.

This clonotype showed up many times. V is TRBV12-3 or TRBV12-4 and J is TRBJ1-4; 10 positions agree with TRBD1. This CDR3 has 16 amino acids. V dropped 6 bases and J dropped 8; count of bases not matched to a gene: 12. CDR3 amino acids: CASSPLVGTGDEKLFF. CDR3 DNA: TGTGCCAGCAGCCCGCTAGTCGGGACAGGGGACGAAAAACTGTTTTTT.

J is TRBJ2-2 and V is TRBV6-5, with D perhaps TRBD1 (5 bases). CDR1 and CDR2 (germline): MNHEY, SVGAGI. The CDR3 loop spans 15 amino acids. Trimming took off 0 bases at V and 0 bases at J, with 5 bases between the two ends. CDR3: CASSYSQANTGELFF. CDR3 nucleotide sequence: TGTGCCAGCAGTTACTCACAGGCGAACACCGGGGAGCTGTTTTTT.

This clonotype appeared a few times. The gene calls are TRBV11-3 and TRBJ1-6, with 8 bases fitting TRBD1. With V trimmed by 5 bases and J by 10 bases, 10 bases remained unmatched. Germline-derived CDR1 and CDR2 are SGHNT and YENEEA. This CDR3 is built from 15 residues. The CDR3 nucleotides are TGTGCCAGCAGCCTAGTCCAGGGGGCAAAATCACCCCTCCACTTT. Translating it yields CASSLVQGAKSPLHF.

Many counts were recorded for this clonotype. The J gene is TRBJ2-7, the V gene TRBV5-1; 9 bases map to TRBD1. The CDR3 is 14 residues long. Per the germline V gene, CDR1 is SGHRS and CDR2 is YFSETQ. The V gene end was trimmed by 4 bases and the J gene end by 6 bases; junction bases not matched to a gene: 8. The CDR3 bases are TGCGCCAGCAGCCCGGGACAGGGCAATGGCGAGCAGTACGTC. Amino acids: CASSPGQGNGEQYV.

V is TRBV5-6 and J is TRBJ1-1; no definite D call. CDR1 is SGHDT, CDR2 YYEEEE, per germline. V dropped 0 bases and J dropped 6 bases, with 15 bases sitting between them. The CDR3 totals 15 residues. The CDR3 loop reads CASSLARGPSSEAFF. The CDR3 DNA sequence: TGTGCCAGCAGCTTGGCCCGTGGCCCAAGCTCTGAAGCTTTCTTT.

In its sample, this clonotype was seen a few times. V gene TRBV12-3 or TRBV12-4 combines with J gene TRBJ1-2; D not resolved. V lost 3 bases and J lost 8, with 10 bases in between. The CDR3 totals 12 residues. The CDR3: CASSFGVLGYTF. The CDR3 bases are TGTGCCAGCAGTTTCGGGGTATTGGGCTACACCTTC.

This clonotype was recorded at least ten times. As DNA, the CDR3 is TGCGCCAGCAGCCCGGCACCTAGCACAGATACGCAGTATTTT. Translated, it gives CASSPAPSTDTQYF. The chain carries TRBV4-1 and TRBJ2-3; D gene ambiguous. The germline V gene has CDR1 MGHRA and CDR2 YSYEKL. Trimming took 4 bases from V and 0 from J, leaving 8 bases between them. The length of the CDR3 is 14 residues.

This clonotype has more than one count but fewer than ten. The V and J genes are TRBV27 and TRBJ1-1; unclear D gene. V lost 3 bases and J lost 1, with 9 bases in between. CDR1 is MNHEY, CDR2 SMNVEV, per germline (reference sequence). The CDR3 runs 14 residues. CDR3 nucleotide sequence: TGTGCCAGCAGTTTGATGGTTGGGAACACTGAAGCTTTCTTT. Amino acids: CASSLMVGNTEAFF.

This clonotype was recorded only once. This chain uses TRBV18 with TRBJ1-2; D remains ambiguous. The CDR3 extends over 13 amino acids. The germline CDR1 and CDR2 sequences are KGHSH and LQKENI. The ends were cut back, 2 bases at V and 4 bases at J, with 8 bases in the middle. The CDR3 coding sequence is TGTGCCAGCTCACCAAGGGCAGTCTATGGCTACACCTTC. Its translation: CASSPRAVYGYTF.

The chain joins TRBV4-1 to TRBJ1-4; no definite D call. V was clipped by 2 bases and J by 4 bases, with 8 bases between them. This CDR3 has 14 amino acids. CDR1 is MGHRA, CDR2 YSYEKL, per germline. The CDR3 sequence: CASSQRDLNEKLFF. The CDR3 DNA reads TGCGCCAGCAGCCAAAGAGATCTTAATGAAAAACTGTTTTTT.

This clonotype was seen ten or more times. The V and J genes are TRBV5-1 and TRBJ2-1; 8 bases map to TRBD1. Germline CDR1 and CDR2: SGHRS and YFSETQ. The CDR3 covers 14 residues. V was clipped by 4 bases and J by 4 bases; unmatched bases: 4. CDR3 DNA sequence: TGCGCCAGCAGCCCCGGACAGGGTTACAATGAGCAGTTCTTC. Its protein product is CASSPGQGYNEQFF.

This clonotype was counted between two and nine times. The J gene is TRBJ1-6, the V gene TRBV12-3 or TRBV12-4; TRBD1 is a possible D gene (5 bases). The CDR3 contains 15 residues. V lost 5 bases to trimming and J lost 5 bases, with 13 bases between them. CDR3 in amino acids: CASSQRGANNSPLHF. The CDR3 DNA reads TGTGCCAGCAGTCAAAGGGGCGCGAATAATTCACCCCTCCACTTT.

The sample holds many counts of this clonotype. The chain combines TRBV20-1 with TRBJ2-5; TRBD1 might be the D (6 bases). This CDR3 has 14 residues. The germline gives CDR1 DFQATT, CDR2 SNEGSKA (reference sequence). V lost 2 bases to trimming and J lost 4 bases, with 14 bases between them. The CDR3 sequence: CSARNSRGGETQYF. In DNA form, the CDR3 reads TGCAGTGCTAGAAACTCCAGGGGTGGAGAGACCCAGTACTTC.

This clonotype was seen at least ten times. This chain uses TRBV12-3 or TRBV12-4 with TRBJ2-3, with D perhaps TRBD1 or TRBD2 (5 bases each). V gave up 6 bases and J gave up 8 bases, with 18 bases separating them. The length of the CDR3 is 14 residues. CDR3 region: CASSFTTRDGTQYF. CDR3 DNA: TGTGCCAGCAGCTTCACTACTAGGGACGGTACGCAGTATTTT.

This clonotype has ten or more counts. This chain connects TRBV29-1 to TRBJ1-2; no definite D call. The germline CDR1 and CDR2 sequences are SQVTM and ANQGSEA. This CDR3 contains 13 residues. The V end was cut by 3 bases, the J end by 4 bases, with 12 bases between. The CDR3 reads CSVEVGGGYGYTF. In DNA, the CDR3 is TGCAGCGTTGAGGTCGGCGGTGGCTATGGCTACACCTTC.

There are many counts of this clonotype. The chain couples TRBV27 to TRBJ2-6; D remains ambiguous. CDR1 and CDR2 (germline): MNHEY, SMNVEV (reference sequence). CDR3 length: 17 residues. With 5 bases removed from V and 2 bases from J, the gap between germline ends came to 16 bases. The CDR3 coding sequence is TGTGCCAGCAGTCCCATGGTGGGTGTCGCTGGGGCCAACGTCCTGACTTTC. Translating it yields CASSPMVGVAGANVLTF.

This clonotype was observed a handful of times. This rearrangement joins TRBV20-1 to TRBJ1-5; 9 bases match TRBD1. Trimming removed 5 bases from V and 7 bases from J; junction bases left unmatched: 6. Germline V lookup: CDR1 DFQATT, CDR2 SNEGSKA (reference sequence). This CDR3 has 13 residues. Here the CDR3 reads CSASQGAGQPQHF. CDR3 in DNA: TGCAGTGCTTCACAGGGGGCAGGGCAGCCCCAGCATTTT.

V gene TRBV7-2 combines with J gene TRBJ2-7, with D possibly matching TRBD1 (5 bases). V was pared by 1 base and J by 6 bases, with 13 bases between. CDR3 length: 14 amino acids. Germline V gene data show CDR1 as SGHTA and CDR2 as FQGNSA. The CDR3 region has the DNA TGTGCCAGCAGCTTAGTTGGCAGGGTGGGCGAGCAGTACTTC. Translated, it gives CASSLVGRVGEQYF.

The genes are TRBV10-3 and TRBJ1-2; D is unclear. The CDR3 runs to 14 residues. The V gene lost 6 bases and the J gene lost 6 bases, with 17 bases spanning the gap. Per the germline V gene, CDR1 is ENHRY and CDR2 is SYGVKD. This chain's CDR3 is CAIRDVWITDGYTF. CDR3 DNA sequence: TGTGCCATCAGGGACGTCTGGATCACCGATGGCTACACCTTC.

Many counts were recorded for this clonotype. V gene TRBV19 combines with J gene TRBJ1-1, with D maybe TRBD1 (6 bases). Germline V gene data show CDR1 as LNHDA and CDR2 as SQIVND (reference sequence). Trimming took 7 bases from V and 1 from J, leaving 10 bases between them. CDR3 length: 13 residues. CDR3: CASTTGANTEAFF. The CDR3 DNA is TGTGCCAGTACCACGGGGGCGAACACTGAAGCTTTCTTT.

J is TRBJ1-1 and V is TRBV5-1, with TRBD1 matching over 8 bases. This CDR3 contains 17 residues. Germline trimming cut 0 bases from V and 5 bases from J; bases unmatched to any gene: 12. Germline CDR1 is SGHRS and CDR2 is YFSETQ. CDR3 nucleotides: TGCGCCAGCAGCTTGGATCGGACAGGGAGGGGAGGAACTGAAGCTTTCTTT. Encoded protein: CASSLDRTGRGGTEAFF.

Ten or more counts support this clonotype. The gene calls are TRBV6-5 and TRBJ2-1; possibly TRBD2 for D (6 bases). Germline V gene sequence: CDR1 MNHEY, CDR2 SVGAGI. This CDR3 is built from 15 residues. Trimming took off 2 bases at V and 7 bases at J, with 15 bases between the two ends. The CDR3 is CASSYRGTTGNEQFF. DNA for the CDR3: TGTGCCAGCAGTTACCGGGGGACCACGGGGAATGAGCAGTTCTTC.

The chain carries TRBV4-1 and TRBJ2-5, with D perhaps matching TRBD2 (5 bases). CDR3 length equals 15 residues. V shed 3 bases and J shed 3 bases, with 14 bases lying between them. Germline V gene lookup returns CDR1 MGHRA and CDR2 YSYEKL. The CDR3 region is CASSHLAFGEETQYF. The CDR3 DNA reads as TGCGCCAGCAGCCATCTAGCTTTTGGGGAAGAGACCCAGTACTTC.

This clonotype occurred once. V usage is TRBV9 and J usage is TRBJ1-2, with D possibly matching TRBD1 (6 bases). This CDR3 is 16 amino acids long. Trimming left V 3 bases short and J 2 bases short, with 17 bases between. Per germline, CDR1 SGDLS and CDR2 YYNGEE. The CDR3 nucleotides are TGTGCCAGCAGCGCCTTTAGGGGGGTAGGAAACTATGGCTACACCTTC. This codes for CASSAFRGVGNYGYTF.

This clonotype was seen a handful of times. CDR3 DNA: TGTGCCAGCTCACCAAGCGATGTGGGCACTGAAGCTTTCTTT. Translated, it gives CASSPSDVGTEAFF. The V call is TRBV18, the J call TRBJ1-1; D not certain. The CDR3 runs 14 residues. Trimming took 2 bases from V and 4 from J, leaving 11 bases between them. Per germline, CDR1 KGHSH and CDR2 LQKENI.

This clonotype was detected a few times. The rearrangement uses TRBV2 and TRBJ1-2; D perhaps matches TRBD1 (5 bases). The CDR3 loop spans 13 amino acids. V dropped 8 bases and J dropped 3 bases, with 13 bases sitting between them. The germline V gene has CDR1 SNHLY and CDR2 FYNNEI. CDR3 bases: TGTGCCAGCGGAGACTCCAGGGACTATGGCTACACCTTC. Its protein product is CASGDSRDYGYTF. Using reference TRBV2 and TRBJ1-2 for the parts outside the CDR3, the full variable domain is EPEVTQTPSHQVTQMGQEVILRCVPISNHLYFYWYRQILGQKVEFLVSFYNNEISEKSEIFDDQFSVERPDGSNFTLKIRSTKLEDSAMYFCASGDSRDYGYTFGSGTRLTVV.